This T cell receptor beta chain was sequenced for a study of blood T cell repertoires in COVID-19 (dated by TCRdb to 2020 to 2021). Concerning the study at large: Samples covering the acute and convalescent phases of COVID-19 were provided by collaborators in the United States, Italy and Spain. The prospective study material was composed of cDNA or gDNA derived from T cells, B-cell-depleted T cells, or PBMCs. Deeply sampled blood TCRbeta repertoires from subjects exposed to, actively infected with, or recovered from COVID-19 were included in the dataset. The repertoires were released in a freely available public database meant as a resource for research on the immune response to SARS-CoV-2. The samples were drawn from the first 160 participants of the ongoing ImmuneRACE study and from about 1,200 subjects provided by 6 global collaborators. The sample metadata nearly always contained a de-identified subject ID, COVID-19 status, age in years and sex. Where HLA class I and class II types were available, the types were taken from metadata supplied by the sample provider, not from assay-based typing. Broader findings and caveats from the paper: The amount of clinical and demographic metadata varied by source and participant and was provided uncurated.

Each collaborating institution followed its own protocols to collect whole blood in K2EDTA tubes. Collaborator samples were shipped for TCRbeta analysis as frozen whole blood, isolated PBMCs, or DNA extracted from either sample type. TCRbeta CDR3 regions were amplified from genomic DNA by means of the immunoSEQ Assay, a bias-controlled multiplex PCR. The authors' analysis ran thus. The number of nucleated cells in each sample was estimated by amplification of reference gene primers within the assay. Sequence reads were collapsed and filtered to measure the absolute abundance of every unique TCRbeta CDR3 rearrangement. For each sample, productive Simpson clonality was calculated as the square root of Simpson's diversity index over productive rearrangements. TCRdb re-hosts the immuneACCESS table, in-frame sequences only. Its copies lack some clones; in the studies checked, an unresolved V gene accounts for under half of them, and the cause for the rest is not known. That table supplies the V and J calls and clone size; D and trimming were determined from the DNA. In all, the sample holds some 230,000 clones, and 80% to 85% of those were seen once. The top ten clonotypes cover roughly 2.3% of the sample.

To note about this clone: Its target antigen remains unknown. Base qualities were left out, and no much larger clone turns up one base away.

This receptor was taken from a woman in her fifties or sixties with acute or convalescent COVID-19. The material sequenced was peripheral blood.

The CDR3 protein is CASSASGGGSGYTF. The base sequence is TGCGCCAGCAGCGCCTCAGGGGGCGGGAGCGGCTACACCTTC. Recombination linked TRBV5-1 to TRBJ1-2; 8 of the junction bases match TRBD1. The germline V gene specifies SGHRS as CDR1 and YFSETQ as CDR2. The cysteine opens and the phenylalanine closes a CDR3 of 14 amino acids. Solely the CDR3 DNA is kept, with 42 bases framed from the first base. Trimming removed 4 bases from V and 8 bases from J; the gene matches leave 10 bases unexplained.